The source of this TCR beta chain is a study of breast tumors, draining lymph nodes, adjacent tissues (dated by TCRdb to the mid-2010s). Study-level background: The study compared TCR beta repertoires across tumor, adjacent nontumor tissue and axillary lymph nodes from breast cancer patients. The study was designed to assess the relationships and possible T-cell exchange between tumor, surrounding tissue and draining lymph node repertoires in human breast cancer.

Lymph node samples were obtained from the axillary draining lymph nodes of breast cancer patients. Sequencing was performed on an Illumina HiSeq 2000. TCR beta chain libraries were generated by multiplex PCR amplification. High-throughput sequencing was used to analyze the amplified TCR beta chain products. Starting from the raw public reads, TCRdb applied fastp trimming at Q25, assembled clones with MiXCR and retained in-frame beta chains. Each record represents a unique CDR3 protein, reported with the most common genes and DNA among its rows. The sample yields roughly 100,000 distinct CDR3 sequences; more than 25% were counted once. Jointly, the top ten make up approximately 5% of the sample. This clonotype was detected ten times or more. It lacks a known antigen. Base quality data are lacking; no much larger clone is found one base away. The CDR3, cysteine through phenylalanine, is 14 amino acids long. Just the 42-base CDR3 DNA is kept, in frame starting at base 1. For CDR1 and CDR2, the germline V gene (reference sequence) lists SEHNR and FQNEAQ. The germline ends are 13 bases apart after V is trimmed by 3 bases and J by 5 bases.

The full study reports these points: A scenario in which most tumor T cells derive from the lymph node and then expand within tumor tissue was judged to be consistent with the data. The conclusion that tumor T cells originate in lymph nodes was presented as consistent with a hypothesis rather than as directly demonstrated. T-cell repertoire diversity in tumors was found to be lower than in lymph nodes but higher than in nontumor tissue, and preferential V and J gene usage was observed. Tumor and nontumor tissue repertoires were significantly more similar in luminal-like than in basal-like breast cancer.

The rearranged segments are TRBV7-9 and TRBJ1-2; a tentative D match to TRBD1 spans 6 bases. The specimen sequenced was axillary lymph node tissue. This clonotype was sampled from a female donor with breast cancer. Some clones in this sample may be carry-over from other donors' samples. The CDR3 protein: CASSLTGNGYGYTF. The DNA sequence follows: TGTGCCAGCAGCTTGACAGGTAACGGGTATGGCTACACCTTC.